Sequencing of this TCR beta chain was carried out in a study of blood T cell repertoires in COVID-19. Background on the study: Acute-phase and convalescent COVID-19 samples originated in the United States, Italy and Spain. In each case, the material was cDNA or gDNA derived from T cells, B-cell-depleted T cells, or PBMCs.

The authors' processing: Amplification of reference gene primers was used by the study to estimate nucleated cell counts. The protocol was immunoSEQ multiplex PCR, while the TCRdb copy is restricted to in-frame clones and leaves out a portion. From that table come the V and J calls and clone size; the DNA was used to work out D and trimming. This table has about 150,000 clones, around 80% appearing once. The TCR comes from a man aged 60-69 years with acute or convalescent COVID-19. Specimen: peripheral blood.

The CDR3 region is CASSQTGGVWNTEAFF. The DNA of the CDR3 is TGTGCCAGCAGCCAGACAGGGGGCGTGTGGAACACTGAAGCTTTCTTT. This chain joins TRBV7-2 and TRBJ1-1, with 10 bases lining up with TRBD1. In germline, CDR1 is SGHTA, CDR2 FQGNSA. V lost 5 bases, J lost 1 base, and 7 bases stayed unmatched. CDR3 size: 16 residues.